Following are 15 T cell receptor beta chains from one sample sequenced in a study of shared clonotypes between healthy human individuals. CD8 cells regarded as naive lacked CD45RO, were positively chosen for CCR7, and omitted terminally differentiated effector memory CD45RA+ cells. Assay: immunoSEQ multiplex PCR; the TCRdb copy retains only in-frame clones and omits some. In the table there are under 850,000 clones, about 92% of which are singletons. Sequencing was performed on naive CD8+ T cells sorted from blood. The receptors were gathered from a man aged 25 to 40 in good health.

This chain joins TRBV4-3 and TRBJ2-7; possibly TRBD1 for D (5 bases). This CDR3 spans 14 amino acids. The germline CDR1 and CDR2 sequences are LGHNA and YSLEER. Trimming shortened V by 2 bases and J by 3 bases, and 11 bases separated the two germline ends. CDR3 loop: CASSQWGRSYEQYF. CDR3 coding DNA: TGCGCCAGCAGCCAATGGGGCAGGAGCTACGAGCAGTACTTC.

The rearrangement links TRBV15 to TRBJ2-1, with 9 bases aligning to TRBD2. Losses at the gene ends were 3 bases for V and 3 bases for J; bases not matched to a gene: 6. CDR3 size: 16 residues. Germline V gene data show CDR1 as LNHNV and CDR2 as YYDKDF (reference sequence). The DNA for the CDR3 is TGTGCCACCAGCAGCTTACTAGCGGGCGGCTACAATGAGCAGTTCTTC. It codes for CATSSLLAGGYNEQFF.

The V call is TRBV7-9, the J call TRBJ2-5; TRBD2 matches 7 bases. CDR3 length: 11 residues. Losses at the gene ends were 8 bases for V and 4 bases for J; bases not matched to a gene: 1. Germline CDR1 and CDR2: SEHNR and FQNEAQ (reference sequence). CDR3 coding DNA: TGTGCCAGCGGGGGGGGAGAGACCCAGTACTTC. It codes for CASGGGETQYF.

This chain connects TRBV5-4 to TRBJ2-7, with unresolved D. With 1 base removed from V and 2 bases from J, the gap between germline ends came to 7 bases. CDR1 SGHNT and CDR2 YYREEE come from the germline V gene (reference sequence). The CDR3 sequence is 13 residues long. This CDR3 reads CASSLPQAYEQYF. As DNA, the CDR3 is TGTGCCAGCAGCTTGCCCCAAGCCTACGAGCAGTACTTC.

The CDR3 is CASSPQGLRKETQYF. In DNA, the CDR3 is TGCGCCAGCAGCCCACAGGGTCTGCGCAAAGAGACCCAGTACTTC. The J gene is TRBJ2-5, the V gene TRBV4-3, with D tentatively TRBD1 (6 bases). This CDR3 has 15 residues. V was cut by 4 bases and J by 3 bases, with 15 bases left in between. CDR1 is LGHNA, CDR2 YSLEER, per germline.

The rearrangement links TRBV4-1 to TRBJ2-5, with D perhaps TRBD2 (5 bases). The CDR3 is made up of 15 amino acids. V lost 0 bases and J 2 bases, leaving 10 bases between the germline ends. Looked up from germline, CDR1 is MGHRA and CDR2 is YSYEKL. Written as DNA, the CDR3 is TGCGCCAGCAGCCAAGATGTACTAGTTCAAGAGACCCAGTACTTC. This codes for CASSQDVLVQETQYF.

The chain employs TRBV19 and TRBJ1-5, with D unresolved. Looked up from germline, CDR1 is LNHDA and CDR2 is SQIVND (reference sequence). This CDR3 comprises 15 residues. V lost 4 bases and J lost 4, with 14 bases in between. The DNA for the CDR3 is TGTGCCAGTAGTAAGGCGGGATCGGGGAATCAGCCCCAGCATTTT. The encoded protein is CASSKAGSGNQPQHF.

V and J are TRBV14 and TRBJ2-7; D possibly uses TRBD1 or TRBD2 (7 bases each). Looked up from germline, CDR1 is SGHDN and CDR2 is FVKESK. The CDR3 runs to 16 residues. V lost 4 bases to trimming and J lost 3 bases, with 19 bases between them. CDR3 sequence: CASSPIEGGGYYEQYF. The DNA of the CDR3 is TGTGCCAGCAGCCCGATTGAGGGAGGGGGCTACTACGAGCAGTACTTC.

The chain couples TRBV27 to TRBJ2-7, with 9 bases aligning to TRBD1. There are 12 residues in the CDR3. Per the germline V gene, CDR1 is MNHEY and CDR2 is SMNVEV (reference sequence). With V trimmed by 11 bases and J by 4 bases, 6 bases remained unmatched. This CDR3 is CAAGQGTYEQYF. In DNA form, the CDR3 reads TGTGCCGCGGGACAGGGAACTTACGAGCAGTACTTC.

The gene calls are TRBV29-1 and TRBJ1-1; D is ambiguous. V was pared by 7 bases and J by 0 bases, with 9 bases between. The CDR3 length is 12 residues. In germline, CDR1 is SQVTM, CDR2 ANQGSEA. The CDR3 DNA is TGCAGCGGAGAACCGATGAACACTGAAGCTTTCTTT. Amino acids: CSGEPMNTEAFF.

The CDR3 nucleotides are TGTGCCAGCAGAGAATTCAGCGACGAGCAGTACTTC. It codes for CASREFSDEQYF. This chain connects TRBV6-1 to TRBJ2-7; D gene unclear. Trimming left V 6 bases short and J 5 bases short, with 11 bases between. This CDR3 is 12 amino acids long. Germline-derived CDR1 and CDR2 are MNHNS and SASEGT.

The rearrangement uses TRBV15 and TRBJ2-3; D not certain. The germline gives CDR1 LNHNV, CDR2 YYDKDF (reference sequence). CDR3 length: 15 residues. V was pared by 8 bases and J by 2 bases, with 17 bases between. The chain's CDR3 is CATHDDEWDTDTQYF. The CDR3 nucleotides read TGTGCCACCCATGACGACGAATGGGACACAGATACGCAGTATTTT.

The rearrangement links TRBV28 to TRBJ2-7, with 12 nucleotides matching TRBD1. Germline V gene data show CDR1 as MDHEN and CDR2 as SYDVKM. V trimming: 5 bases; J trimming: 4 bases; junction bases outside the gene matches: 9. The CDR3 is made up of 16 amino acids. Here the CDR3 DNA reads TGTGCCAGCAGTCCCGGGAGGGACAGGGGGCGGTACGAGCAGTACTTC. Its translation is CASSPGRDRGRYEQYF.

The chain recombines TRBV23-1 with TRBJ2-1; 9 nucleotides agree with TRBD2. TRBV23-1 is an ORF; its function is uncertain. V lost 11 bases to trimming and J lost 3 bases; unmatched junction nucleotides: 11. The CDR3 runs to 15 residues. The CDR3 bases are TGCGCCGCTCGGACTAGCGCATCCGACTACAATGAGCAGTTCTTC. Amino acid sequence: CAARTSASDYNEQFF.

The gene calls are TRBV7-9 and TRBJ2-1, with a weak D call TRBD1 (5 bases). Germline values: CDR1 SEHNR, CDR2 FQNEAQ (reference sequence). The ends were cut back, 5 bases at V and 6 bases at J, with 14 bases in the middle. This CDR3 is built from 14 residues. CDR3: CASSLALDSNEQFF. CDR3 in DNA: TGTGCCAGCAGCCTCGCCCTAGACAGCAATGAGCAGTTCTTC.